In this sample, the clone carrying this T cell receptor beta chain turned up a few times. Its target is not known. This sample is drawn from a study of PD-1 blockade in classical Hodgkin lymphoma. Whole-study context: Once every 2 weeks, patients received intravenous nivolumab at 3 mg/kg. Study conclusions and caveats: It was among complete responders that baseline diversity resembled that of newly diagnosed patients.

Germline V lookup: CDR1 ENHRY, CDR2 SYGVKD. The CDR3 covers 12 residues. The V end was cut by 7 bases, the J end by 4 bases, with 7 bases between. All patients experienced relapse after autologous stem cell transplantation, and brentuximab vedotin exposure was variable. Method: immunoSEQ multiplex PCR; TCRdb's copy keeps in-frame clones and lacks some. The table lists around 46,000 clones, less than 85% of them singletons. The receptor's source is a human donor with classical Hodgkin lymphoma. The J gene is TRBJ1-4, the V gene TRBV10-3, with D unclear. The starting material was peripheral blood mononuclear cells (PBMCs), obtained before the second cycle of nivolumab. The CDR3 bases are TGTGCCATCAAGCGTGATAATGAAAAACTGTTTTTT. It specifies CAIKRDNEKLFF.